What follows are 13 T cell receptor beta chains derived from one specimen sequenced in a study of blood T cells in healthy people across ages. Sample-barcoded 5' priming and a J-beta primer mix drove a second PCR of about 6 to 12 cycles. TCRdb reanalysed the 5' RACE reads using MiXCR and keeps one entry per CDR3 protein. The table records about 800,000 distinct CDR3 sequences, 55% to 70% of them present only once. Sequencing used blood. Source of these receptors: a man aged 30 to 39 in good health.

A remark on this clonotype: The junction departs from germline at one end; a sequencing error may be responsible. This chain links TRBV7-9 with TRBJ1-2, with a tentative D call TRBD1 (5 bases). Germline V gene data show CDR1 as SEHNR and CDR2 as FQNEAQ (reference sequence). The CDR3 is 16 residues long. The CDR3 DNA follows: TGTGCCAGCAGCTCTCCCAACGCGGACATTCACGATGGCTATACCTTC. Amino acids: CASSSPNADIHDGYTF.

This clonotype was counted a few times. V and J are TRBV10-2 and TRBJ2-6; TRBD1 matches at 10 bases. Per germline, CDR1 WSHSY and CDR2 SAAADI. J lost 2 bases, V lost 3 bases, and 4 bases had no gene match. The CDR3 spans 17 residues. The CDR3 region has the DNA TGCGCCAGCAGTGAACGACAGGGGGCGACTGGGGCCAACGTCCTGACTTTC. Its translation: CASSERQGATGANVLTF.

The chain uses TRBV29-1 and TRBJ2-3; 15 nucleotides line up with TRBD2. The trim removed 7 bases at V and 5 bases at J, leaving 13 bases unmatched. The CDR3 sequence is 17 residues long. Germline values: CDR1 SQVTM, CDR2 ANQGSEA. This chain's CDR3 is CSAGPGLAGGRGDTQYF. CDR3 in DNA: TGCAGCGCCGGCCCGGGACTAGCGGGAGGTCGTGGAGATACGCAGTATTTT.

This clonotype was observed a handful of times. The V gene is TRBV7-9, the J gene TRBJ2-3, with D perhaps TRBD2 (5 bases). In germline, CDR1 is SEHNR, CDR2 FQNEAQ (reference sequence). The CDR3 sequence is 17 residues long. Trimming pared 3 bases from V and 6 bases from J, leaving 22 bases between. DNA for the CDR3: TGTGCCAGCAGCTTTTACCGGGAAACTAGATTCCCCGATACGCAGTATTTT. Residues: CASSFYRETRFPDTQYF.

Remarks on this clonotype: A single base separates this from a much larger clone, so it may be a read error. CDR3 nucleotide sequence: TGTGCCGGCAGTTTATCGGGCAGTGCGGGCGAGCAGTACTTC. It codes for CAGSLSGSAGEQYF. This chain connects TRBV12-3 or TRBV12-4 to TRBJ2-5; tentative D call: TRBD2 (5 bases). The J call may be wrong; the DNA end is better matched by TRBJ2-7. This CDR3 is built from 14 residues.

This clonotype was detected a few times. This chain links TRBV11-2 with TRBJ2-3; D not certain. CDR3 length: 15 amino acids. Trimming cost V 5 bases and J 6 bases, with 18 bases left between them. The germline CDR1 and CDR2 sequences are SGHAT and FQNNGV. The CDR3: CASSHTVGPGDTQYF. In DNA, the CDR3 is TGTGCCAGCAGCCATACGGTCGGACCCGGGGATACGCAGTATTTT.

DNA for the CDR3: TGTGCCAGCAGCCCCGGACAGGGGCCGAACACTGAAGCTTTCTTT. It translates to CASSPGQGPNTEAFF. The J gene is TRBJ1-1, the V gene TRBV4-2; 9 bases fit TRBD1. V lost 4 bases and J lost 1; bases outside the gene matches: 4. Germline lookup yields CDR1 LGHNA and CDR2 YNFKEQ. This CDR3 region has 15 residues.

The chain combines TRBV20-1 with TRBJ1-2; the D is unclear. Germline V gene sequence: CDR1 DFQATT, CDR2 SNEGSKA (reference sequence). This CDR3 comprises 10 residues. The V and J ends lost 6 bases and 5 bases respectively, with 7 bases between them. CDR3 loop: CSADIYGYTF. The CDR3 nucleotides read TGCAGTGCCGACATTTATGGCTACACCTTC.

V usage is TRBV27 and J usage is TRBJ2-7; D call uncertain. Looked up from germline, CDR1 is MNHEY and CDR2 is SMNVEV (reference sequence). Trimming removed 8 bases from V and 4 bases from J, with 9 bases in between. This CDR3 has 11 residues. The CDR3 DNA sequence: TGTGCCAGCGGACCCTATTACGAGCAGTACTTC. This gives the protein CASGPYYEQYF.

The rearrangement uses TRBV29-1 and TRBJ2-5; 8 bases match TRBD2. CDR3 length: 15 residues. The J segment lost 0 bases and the V segment lost 5 bases, leaving 8 bases of the junction unmatched. Germline CDR1 SQVTM, CDR2 ANQGSEA. CDR3 region: CSVRSGGGYQETQYF. The CDR3, as DNA: TGCAGCGTTAGAAGTGGCGGGGGGTACCAAGAGACCCAGTACTTC.

This clonotype was observed once. This sequence may be a read error, since a much larger clone differs from it by one base. V is TRBV7-2 and J is TRBJ2-5; 8 nucleotides align to TRBD2. This CDR3 region has 14 residues. With 1 base clipped from V and 11 bases from J, the junction kept 9 bases outside the gene matches. Germline V gene sequence: CDR1 SGHTA, CDR2 FQGNSA. CDR3 sequence (DNA): TGTGCCAGCAGCTTAGTAGCGGGATACCCTGAGCAGTACTTC. It encodes CASSLVAGYPEQYF.

This chain connects TRBV28 to TRBJ2-1; TRBD2 matches 7 bases. The CDR3 consists of 15 residues. V shed 2 bases, J shed 5 bases, and the junction held 6 bases outside the gene matches. Germline V gene sequence: CDR1 MDHEN, CDR2 SYDVKM. As DNA, the CDR3 is TGTGCCAGCAGTTTAGTCGGGGGAGGGCACAATGAGCAGTTCTTC. This encodes CASSLVGGGHNEQFF.

This clonotype was counted many times. The V and J genes are TRBV7-2 and TRBJ2-7; TRBD2 might be the D (6 bases). The germline V and J ends were trimmed by 8 bases and 1 base, with 15 bases remaining between them. The CDR3 is made up of 14 amino acids. The V gene's germline CDR1 is SGHTA and CDR2 FQGNSA. CDR3 loop: CASSPSGSSYEQYF. CDR3 coding DNA: TGTGCCAGCTCACCGAGCGGGTCATCCTACGAGCAGTACTTC.